The TCR beta chain described here comes from a study of T cell repertoires in cytomegalovirus infection. The CDR3 runs to 14 residues. Germline CDR1 reads MDHEN; CDR2 reads SYDVKM. V gave up 0 bases and J gave up 5 bases; unmatched junction bases: 0. This clonotype was detected many times. TCRdb re-derived calls from the reads in MiXCR, one entry per CDR3 protein. The sample has nearly 650,000 distinct CDR3 sequences, 20% to 25% seen once; the top ten hold 7.5% to 9%. This chain links TRBV28 with TRBJ2-5, with 10 positions matching TRBD1. The sample was CD8+ T cells from PBMCs. This clonotype was obtained from a human donor in good health (CMV status not recorded). Some clones in this sample may be carry-over from other donors' samples. The CDR3: CASSLWDRGETQYF. CDR3 DNA sequence: TGTGCCAGCAGTTTATGGGACAGGGGGGAGACCCAGTACTTC.